This T cell receptor beta chain was captured in a study of T cells after yellow fever vaccination. Overall study: Preparing low-cell-number fractions relied on SMART-Seq v4 Ultra Low Input. The study, taken as a whole, reports: Researchers cautioned that FACS-sorted repertoires could harbor abundant clonotypes contaminating from the bulk population. On re-exposure, the response was weaker but peaked faster, at day 5 versus 15.

5'RACE template switching generated TCR cDNA, adding a universal primer site and UMIs. TCRdb passed the 5' RACE reads through MiXCR, listing each CDR3 protein once. The data show about 170,000 distinct CDR3 sequences, approximately 11% seen once. From germline, CDR1 is LGHNA and CDR2 YSLEER. This CDR3 contains 16 residues. Between the trimmed V and J ends, which lost 0 bases and 5 bases, there was a span of 11 bases. Comments on this clonotype: Its antigen is unknown.

This chain joins TRBV4-3 and TRBJ1-6; D is undetermined. This specimen consisted of CD8+ T cells sorted from PBMCs, obtained 15 days after the yellow fever booster vaccination. The sequence was obtained from a man aged 18 to 35 who received the YFV17D yellow fever vaccine. This chain's CDR3 is CASSQESGSNNSPLHF. In nucleotides, the CDR3 is TGCGCCAGCAGCCAAGAATCCGGGAGTAATAATTCACCCCTCCACTTT.